This passage covers 5 T cell receptor beta chains from one sample sequenced in a study of OX40 agonist ivuxolimab in advanced cancers. Library generation was performed with the immunoSEQ multiplex PCR assay. In TCRdb, the immuneACCESS table is reduced to in-frame sequences with V and J assigned. These tables do not hold every clone; where another copy was compared, an unresolved V gene accounts for under half, and the others remain unexplained. The table for this sample lists just under 60,000 clones; 91% of them were counted only once. The ten largest clones take up 3% to 4% of the sample. The material sequenced was CD4+ or CD8+ T cells sorted from blood, taken in a trial of the OX40 agonist ivuxolimab. Receptors originate from an adult with an advanced solid tumor such as melanoma, head and neck, liver or kidney cancer.

V usage is TRBV4-3 and J usage is TRBJ2-7, with D perhaps TRBD1 (7 bases). CDR1 is LGHNA and CDR2 is YSLEER in the germline V gene. Trimming cost V 0 bases and J 3 bases, with 15 bases left between them. The CDR3 extends over 16 amino acids. Here the CDR3 reads CASSQDRGTVYYEQYF. DNA of the CDR3: TGCGCCAGCAGCCAAGATCGGGGGACAGTCTACTACGAGCAGTACTTC.

In its sample, this clone was seen once. The V and J genes are TRBV7-9 and TRBJ2-3; 11 nucleotides match TRBD2. Germline CDR1 reads SEHNR; CDR2 reads FQNEAQ (reference sequence). The V gene end was trimmed by 1 base and the J gene end by 5 bases; junction bases not matched to a gene: 5. The CDR3 has 16 amino acids. The CDR3 loop is CASSLVLAGALDTQYF. The CDR3 DNA is TGTGCCAGCAGCTTAGTACTAGCGGGAGCTTTAGATACGCAGTATTTT. Drawing the rest from reference TRBV7-9 and TRBJ2-3, the complete variable domain is DTGVSQNPRHKITKRGQNVTFRCDPISEHNRLYWYRQTLGQGPEFLTYFQNEAQLEKSRLLSDRFSAERPKGSFSTLEIQRTEQGDSAMYLCASSLVLAGALDTQYFGPGTRLTVL.

This chain joins TRBV4-3 and TRBJ2-2, with D unclear. Looked up from germline, CDR1 is LGHNA and CDR2 is YSLEER. V shed 5 bases and J shed 7 bases, with 11 bases lying between them. The length of the CDR3 is 13 residues. The CDR3 sequence is CASSAYTGGELFF. CDR3 DNA: TGCGCCAGCAGCGCTTACACCGGCGGGGAGCTGTTTTTT.

This chain joins TRBV27 and TRBJ2-7; possibly TRBD1 for D (5 bases). The CDR3 has 13 amino acids. CDR1 MNHEY and CDR2 SMNVEV come from the germline V gene (reference sequence). V dropped 4 bases and J dropped 3 bases, with 10 bases sitting between them. The CDR3 sequence: CASSYSQGYEQYF. CDR3 in DNA: TGTGCCAGCAGTTATTCTCAGGGCTACGAGCAGTACTTC.

This chain joins TRBV6-5 and TRBJ1-2, with D unresolved. V was cut by 2 bases and J by 2 bases, with 6 bases left in between. Germline CDR1 and CDR2: MNHEY and SVGAGI. The CDR3 extends over 13 amino acids. CDR3 sequence (DNA): TGTGCCAGCAGTTACGGCTTAAACTATGGCTACACCTTC. It specifies CASSYGLNYGYTF.